Given below is one T cell receptor beta chain in context. Its antigen remains unidentified. Per-base qualities were not stored, and no clone one base away is much larger. Library creation used 5' RACE. Sequencing was carried out with an Illumina HiSeq 2500. A second PCR of roughly 6 to 12 cycles was performed with a sample-barcoded 5' primer and a J-beta primer mix. A template-switch 5' adaptor carrying 12 random nucleotides introduced a unique molecular identifier onto each TCR beta cDNA molecule. Each sample yielded at least 2.5 million CDR3-containing paired-end reads. First-strand cDNA synthesis was performed from all RNA using the Mint cDNA synthesis kit, with priming by a TRBC-specific oligonucleotide. Following uracil-DNA glycosylase treatment, all cDNA underwent a first 18-cycle PCR with the universal primers M1SS and BC2_uni_R. The study's own analysis went as follows. For normalization, 1 million high-quality reads were randomly selected from each sample, with every read carrying a distinct molecular identifier. Instead of being binned into consensus sequences, reads that shared molecular identifiers were thrown out. MiTCR, with a Q25 quality threshold and the strictest error-elimination algorithm, was used for CDR3 identification, clonotype clustering and error correction. A nonparametric unseen species model with Euler transformation was used to estimate a lower bound on total TCR beta diversity. Clones were called with MiXCR by TCRdb after fastp trimmed the public reads at Q25, and only in-frame beta chains were retained. Every distinct CDR3 protein forms one entry, paired with its most common genes and DNA. The V and J calls were determined by TCRdb, not by the authors. Present in this sample are around 1,000,000 distinct CDR3 sequences, around two fifths of which were seen just once. Around 13% of the sample is taken by the ten largest.

The donors were around 39 Caucasian individuals from Russia, aged 6 to 90 years, who were systemically healthy. Each donor gave about 9.2 milliliters of peripheral blood, drawn into EDTA-treated Vacutainer tubes. Ficoll-Paque density-gradient centrifugation was used to isolate PBMCs, with at least 6 million per sample. Trizol reagent was used to extract total RNA from the PBMCs, yielding at least 5 micrograms per sample. The percentages of naive CD45RAhigh/CD27high T cells were determined by flow cytometry on a PBMC aliquot from every donor. This entry belongs to a study of blood T cells in healthy people across ages (dated by TCRdb to the mid-2010s). Regarding the research as a whole: In model experiments, roughly one uniquely barcoded TCR beta cDNA molecule per two T cells was captured by template switching. Donors of different ages were randomly distributed across sequencing lanes to avoid experimental bias. Donors were grouped into four age groups: young (average approximately 15 years), middle-aged (39), aged (around 66) and long-lived (just over 80). For two donors (one aged 18 to 29 and one aged 80 or older), the study analyzed two additional independent replicas of 1 million unique cDNA reads from the same blood draw. Using deep sequencing normalized with unique cDNA molecular identifiers, the study measured how TCR beta repertoire diversity changes with age. Points the paper makes about the study in general: Compared with the aged group, the long-lived group had more naive CD4+ T cells, fewer expanded clones and increased TCR diversity, suggesting age selection. As age increased, observed TCR beta diversity per million T cells dropped in a roughly linear way, and a significant reduction was already evident by age 40. A strong correlation was found between observed TCR beta diversity and the percentage of naive T cells measured by flow cytometry. Estimates of total diversity based on one million sequenced T cells were regarded as lower bounds and as underestimates. Because donor CMV infection status was unknown, age-related changes in expanded clonotypes were potentially confounded. Because profiling used bulk unsorted PBMCs, naive and antigen-experienced compartments could not be compared conclusively.

The CDR3 holds 15 amino acids from the cysteine to the phenylalanine. Here the CDR3 DNA is all that survives: 45 bases in frame from base 1. Reading the germline V gene gives CDR1 SGHVS and CDR2 FNYEAQ. At the junction V is shortened by 5 bases and J by 4 bases, with 17 bases in between. The sample consisted of blood. The receptor was isolated from a man between 18 and 29 years old in good health. This chain is built from TRBV7-6 and TRBJ1-1; 5 matching bases give a weak D call of TRBD1. The CDR3 here reads CASSPGGGGTTEAFF. The DNA is TGTGCCAGCAGCCCTGGCGGGGGAGGAACCACTGAAGCTTTCTTT.